The 4 T cell receptor beta chains below were found in one sample sequenced in a study of shared clonotypes between healthy human individuals. Sequenced by immunoSEQ multiplex PCR; TCRdb stores in-frame clones only, minus some. Counted here are under 2,000,000 clones, less than 95% occurring once; the ten biggest clones make up 1.2%. CD8 cells classed as naive were CD45RO-negative and positively selected for CCR7, excluding terminally differentiated effector memory CD45RA+ cells. Sequenced input: naive CD8+ T cells sorted from blood. Receptors were obtained from a man aged 18 to 29 in good health.

The rearrangement joins TRBV6-6 to TRBJ2-7, with D possibly TRBD1 on 5 matching bases. The CDR3 length is 14 residues. The germline V gene encodes CDR1 MNHNY and CDR2 SVGAGI (reference sequence). V was trimmed by 0 bases and J by 3 bases, leaving 9 bases between them. CDR3 in amino acids: CASSYSDKFYEQYF. The CDR3 DNA reads TGTGCCAGCAGTTACTCGGACAAATTCTACGAGCAGTACTTC.

The chain carries TRBV5-4 and TRBJ1-2, with 8 nucleotides matching TRBD1. V gave up 3 bases and J gave up 3 bases; unmatched junction bases: 4. Germline V gene lookup returns CDR1 SGHNT and CDR2 YYREEE (reference sequence). The CDR3 spans 14 residues. CDR3 sequence (DNA): TGTGCCAGCAGCTCGGGGACAGGCCACTATGGCTACACCTTC. Its protein is CASSSGTGHYGYTF.

In this sample, this clone turned up a few times. The chain joins TRBV7-6 to TRBJ2-1; possibly TRBD1 or TRBD2 for D (6 bases each). Trimming removed 3 bases at V and 2 bases at J, with 14 bases between. The CDR3 is 16 residues long. CDR1 and CDR2 from the germline V gene are SGHVS and FNYEAQ. The CDR3 sequence: CASSFSTGATYNEQFF. In DNA, the CDR3 is TGTGCCAGCAGCTTCTCAACGGGGGCCACCTACAATGAGCAGTTCTTC.

V usage is TRBV2 and J usage is TRBJ1-2; the D is unclear. This CDR3 is 16 amino acids long. From germline, CDR1 is SNHLY and CDR2 FYNNEI. V lost 4 bases to trimming and J lost 4 bases, with 19 bases between them. CDR3 sequence (DNA): TGTGCCAGCAGTGTAGGGTGGACCTCCGAAATCTATGGCTACACCTTC. Translation gives CASSVGWTSEIYGYTF.